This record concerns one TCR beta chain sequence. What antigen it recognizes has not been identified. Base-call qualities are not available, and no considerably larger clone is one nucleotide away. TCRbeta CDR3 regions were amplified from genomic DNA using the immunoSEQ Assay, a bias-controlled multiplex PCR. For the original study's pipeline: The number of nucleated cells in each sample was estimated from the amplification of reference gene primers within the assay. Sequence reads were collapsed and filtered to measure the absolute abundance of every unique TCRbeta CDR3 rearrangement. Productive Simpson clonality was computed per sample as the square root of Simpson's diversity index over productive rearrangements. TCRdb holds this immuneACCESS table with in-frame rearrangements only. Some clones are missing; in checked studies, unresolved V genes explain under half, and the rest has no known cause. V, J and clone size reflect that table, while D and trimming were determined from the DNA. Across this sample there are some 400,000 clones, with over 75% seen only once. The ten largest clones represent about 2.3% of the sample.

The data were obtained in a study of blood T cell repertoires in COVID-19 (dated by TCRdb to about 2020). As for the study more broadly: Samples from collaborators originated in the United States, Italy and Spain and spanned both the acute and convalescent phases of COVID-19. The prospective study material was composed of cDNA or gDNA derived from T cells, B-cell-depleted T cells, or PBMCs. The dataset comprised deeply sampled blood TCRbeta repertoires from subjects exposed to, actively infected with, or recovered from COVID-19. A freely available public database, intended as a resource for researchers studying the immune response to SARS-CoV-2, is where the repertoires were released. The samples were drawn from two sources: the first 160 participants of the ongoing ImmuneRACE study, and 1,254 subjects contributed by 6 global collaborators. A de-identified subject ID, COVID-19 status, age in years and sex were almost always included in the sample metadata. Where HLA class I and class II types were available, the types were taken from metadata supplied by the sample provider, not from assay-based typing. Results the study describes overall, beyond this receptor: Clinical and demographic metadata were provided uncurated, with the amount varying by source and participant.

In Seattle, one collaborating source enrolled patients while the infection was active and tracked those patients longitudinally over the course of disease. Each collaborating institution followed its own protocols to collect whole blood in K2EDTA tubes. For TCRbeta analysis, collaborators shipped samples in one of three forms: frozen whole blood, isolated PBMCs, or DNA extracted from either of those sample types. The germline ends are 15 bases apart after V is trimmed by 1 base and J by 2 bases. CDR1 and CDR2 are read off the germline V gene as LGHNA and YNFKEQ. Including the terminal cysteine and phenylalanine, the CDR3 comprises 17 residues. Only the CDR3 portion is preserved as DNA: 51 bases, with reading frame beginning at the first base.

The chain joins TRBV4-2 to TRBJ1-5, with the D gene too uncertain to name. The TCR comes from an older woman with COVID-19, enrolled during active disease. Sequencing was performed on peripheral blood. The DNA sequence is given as TGTGCCAGCAGCCAAGGACACCCCTCCGGCGGCAATCAGCCCCAGCATTTT. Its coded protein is CASSQGHPSGGNQPQHF.